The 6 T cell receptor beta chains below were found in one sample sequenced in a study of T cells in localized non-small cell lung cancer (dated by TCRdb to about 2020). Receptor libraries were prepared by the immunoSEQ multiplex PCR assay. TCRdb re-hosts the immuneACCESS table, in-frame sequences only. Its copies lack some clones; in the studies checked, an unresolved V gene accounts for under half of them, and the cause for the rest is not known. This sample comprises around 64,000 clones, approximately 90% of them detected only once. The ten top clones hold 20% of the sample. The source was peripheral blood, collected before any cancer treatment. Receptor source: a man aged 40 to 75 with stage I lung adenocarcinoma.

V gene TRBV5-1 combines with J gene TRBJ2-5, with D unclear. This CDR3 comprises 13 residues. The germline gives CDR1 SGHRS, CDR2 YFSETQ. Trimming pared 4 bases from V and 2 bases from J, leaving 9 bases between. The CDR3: CASSLGSQETQYF. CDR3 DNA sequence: TGCGCCAGCAGCCTGGGCTCTCAAGAGACCCAGTACTTC.

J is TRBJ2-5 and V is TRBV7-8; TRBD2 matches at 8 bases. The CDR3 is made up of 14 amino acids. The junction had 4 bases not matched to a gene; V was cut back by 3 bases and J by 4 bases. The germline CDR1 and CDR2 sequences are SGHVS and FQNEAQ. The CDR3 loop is CASSFREGSETQYF. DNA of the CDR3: TGTGCCAGCAGCTTCCGGGAGGGCTCAGAGACCCAGTACTTC.

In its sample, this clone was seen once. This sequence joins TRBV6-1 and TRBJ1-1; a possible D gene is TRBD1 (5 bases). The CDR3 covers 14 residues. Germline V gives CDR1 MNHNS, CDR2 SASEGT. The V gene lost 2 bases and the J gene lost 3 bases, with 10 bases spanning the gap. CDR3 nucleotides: TGTGCCAGCAGTGAATGGGGGGTCGACACTGAAGCTTTCTTT. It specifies CASSEWGVDTEAFF.

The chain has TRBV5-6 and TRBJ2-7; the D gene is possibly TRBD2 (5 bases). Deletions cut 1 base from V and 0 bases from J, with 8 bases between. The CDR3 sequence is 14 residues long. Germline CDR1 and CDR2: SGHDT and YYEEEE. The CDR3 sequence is CASSLTGSSYEQYF. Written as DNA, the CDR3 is TGTGCCAGCAGCTTGACGGGAAGCTCCTACGAGCAGTACTTC.

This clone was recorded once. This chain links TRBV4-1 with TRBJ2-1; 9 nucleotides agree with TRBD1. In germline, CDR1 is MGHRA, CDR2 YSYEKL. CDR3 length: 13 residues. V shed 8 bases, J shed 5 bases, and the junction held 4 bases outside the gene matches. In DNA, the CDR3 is TGCGCCAGCTCCGGGACAGGGCACAATGAGCAGTTCTTC. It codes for CASSGTGHNEQFF.

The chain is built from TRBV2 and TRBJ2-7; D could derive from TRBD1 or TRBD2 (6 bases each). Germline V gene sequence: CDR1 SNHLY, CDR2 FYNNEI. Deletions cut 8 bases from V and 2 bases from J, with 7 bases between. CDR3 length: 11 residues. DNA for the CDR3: TGTGCCAGCCGGGGGCCCTACGAGCAGTACTTC. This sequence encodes CASRGPYEQYF.